The entry that follows covers one T cell receptor (beta chain) sequence. The target antigen is unknown. This sample includes further DNA sequences coding for the same CDR3. Researchers ran the PCR with 60 Vbeta and 13 Jbeta primers. Data came from immunoSEQ multiplex PCR; TCRdb stores just in-frame clones and leaves some out. The sample shows 150,000 or so clones, 80% to 85% of them seen only once. The sample originates from a study of cytomegalovirus exposure and HLA in healthy donors. Germline-derived CDR1 and CDR2 are SGHVS and FQNEAQ. This CDR3 spans 15 amino acids. Deletions cut 1 base from V and 4 bases from J, with 11 bases between. General observations from the study: According to the study, around 150 TCR beta chains were cytomegalovirus-associated.

The specimen sequenced was PBMCs. The chain recombines TRBV7-8 with TRBJ1-3; D unclear. This receptor was obtained from a male donor in good health and CMV-seropositive. This CDR3 is CASSLVSSGGNTIYF. The CDR3 nucleotides read TGTGCCAGCAGCTTAGTCTCGTCGGGAGGAAACACCATATATTTT.